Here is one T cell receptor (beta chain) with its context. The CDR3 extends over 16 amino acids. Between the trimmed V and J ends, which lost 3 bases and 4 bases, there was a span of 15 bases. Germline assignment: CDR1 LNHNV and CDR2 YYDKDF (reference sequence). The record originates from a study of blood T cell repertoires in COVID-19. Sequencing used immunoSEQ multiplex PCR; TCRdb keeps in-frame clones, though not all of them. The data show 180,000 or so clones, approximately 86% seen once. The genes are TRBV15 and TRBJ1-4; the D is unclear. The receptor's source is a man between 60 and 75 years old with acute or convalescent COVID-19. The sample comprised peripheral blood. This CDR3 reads CATSRGESGGNEKLFF. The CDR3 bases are TGTGCCACCAGCAGGGGAGAAAGTGGTGGTAATGAAAAACTGTTTTTT.